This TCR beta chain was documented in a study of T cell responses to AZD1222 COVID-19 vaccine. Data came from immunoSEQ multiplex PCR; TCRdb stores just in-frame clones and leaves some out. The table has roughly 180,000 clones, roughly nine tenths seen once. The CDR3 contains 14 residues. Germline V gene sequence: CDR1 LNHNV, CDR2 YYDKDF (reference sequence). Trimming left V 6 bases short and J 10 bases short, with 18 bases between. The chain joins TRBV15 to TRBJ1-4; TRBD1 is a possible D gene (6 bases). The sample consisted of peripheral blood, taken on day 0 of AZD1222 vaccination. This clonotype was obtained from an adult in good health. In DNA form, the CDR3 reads TGTGCCACCAGGGGGGGGGCAGCCACTGGAAAACTGTTTTTT. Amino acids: CATRGGAATGKLFF. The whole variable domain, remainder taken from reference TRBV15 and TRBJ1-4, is DAMVIQNPRYQVTQFGKPVTLSCSQTLNHNVMYWYQQKSSQAPKLLFHYYDKDFNNEADTPDNFQSRRPNTSFCFLDIRSPGLGDTAMYLCATRGGAATGKLFFGSGTQLSVL.